This entry is about one T cell receptor (beta chain). Total RNA was extracted at no less than 6 micrograms per sample. The data are from a study of blood T cells in healthy people across ages. Combining a sample-barcoded 5' primer with a J-beta primer mix, a second PCR ran for 7 to 11 cycles. TCRdb re-called the 5' RACE reads with MiXCR, one entry per CDR3 protein. The sample has 600,000 or so distinct CDR3 sequences; under 25% are singletons. V gave up 3 bases and J gave up 1 base, with 10 bases separating them. Germline assignment: CDR1 DFQATT and CDR2 SNEGSKA (reference sequence). The CDR3 covers 14 residues.

The sample was blood. The chain uses TRBV20-1 and TRBJ2-1; no definite D call. The clonotype was recovered from a man aged 70 or older in good health. This chain's CDR3 is CSASSPVSYNEQFF. CDR3 bases: TGCAGTGCTAGTTCCCCGGTTTCCTACAATGAGCAGTTCTTC.